The 32 T cell receptor beta chains in this list originate from one sample, sequenced in a study of identical twins. TCRdb fed the 5' RACE reads into MiXCR, producing one record per CDR3 protein. The profile shows 690,000 or so distinct CDR3 sequences, 8.6% of them singletons. The data were also submitted as part of a second study, on yellow fever vaccine responses in identical twins.

The sample taken for sequencing was PBMCs. The receptors come from a young woman in good health.

This clonotype was recorded a few times. J is TRBJ2-3 and V is TRBV5-1; D is unclear. V was trimmed by 2 bases and J by 2 bases, leaving 12 bases between them. The germline CDR1 and CDR2 sequences are SGHRS and YFSETQ. This CDR3 contains 15 residues. The CDR3 coding sequence is TGCGCCAGCAGCTTCGGCCACTCCCTCACAGATACGCAGTATTTT. Translation: CASSFGHSLTDTQYF. Full variable domain (outside the CDR3, taken from reference TRBV5-1 and TRBJ2-3): KAGVTQTPRYLIKTRGQQVTLSCSPISGHRSVSWYQQTPGQGLQFLFEYFSETQRNKGNFPGRFSGRQFSNSRSEMNVSTLELGDSALYLCASSFGHSLTDTQYFGPGTRLTVL.

Only a few counts were recorded for this clonotype. Its ends do not fully match the called genes, so a read error is possible. V usage is TRBV28 and J usage is TRBJ2-7, with 7 bases fitting TRBD1. The CDR3 totals 15 residues. Germline assignment: CDR1 MDHEN and CDR2 SYDVKM. CDR3 sequence reads: CASSFRGQIIGEQYF. CDR3 bases: TGTGCCAGTAGTTTTCGGGGACAGATTATAGGGGAGCAGTACTTC.

The V gene is TRBV15, the J gene TRBJ2-1; tentatively, D is TRBD1 or TRBD2 (5 bases each). CDR1 and CDR2 from the germline V gene are LNHNV and YYDKDF (reference sequence). This CDR3 has 12 residues. The V end was cut by 11 bases, the J end by 3 bases, with 11 bases between. The CDR3 loop is CASGAGYNEQFF. The CDR3 DNA is TGTGCCTCCGGGGCCGGCTACAATGAGCAGTTCTTC.

The chain employs TRBV7-9 and TRBJ1-1; 12 positions agree with TRBD1. Germline assignment: CDR1 SEHNR and CDR2 FQNEAQ (reference sequence). V shed 6 bases, J shed 7 bases, and the junction held 9 bases outside the gene matches. CDR3 length: 15 residues. The CDR3 here is CASSPSGQGAVEAFF. The CDR3, as DNA: TGTGCCAGCAGTCCGTCGGGACAGGGGGCGGTTGAAGCTTTCTTT. Full variable domain (outside the CDR3, taken from reference TRBV7-9 and TRBJ1-1): DTGVSQNPRHKITKRGQNVTFRCDPISEHNRLYWYRQTLGQGPEFLTYFQNEAQLEKSRLLSDRFSAERPKGSFSTLEIQRTEQGDSAMYLCASSPSGQGAVEAFFGQGTRLTVV.

This clonotype was found many times. V gene TRBV6-1 combines with J gene TRBJ2-1, with D possibly being TRBD1 (6 bases). Germline CDR1 reads MNHNS; CDR2 reads SASEGT. This CDR3 has 15 residues. V was pared by 6 bases and J by 0 bases, with 12 bases between. The CDR3 DNA reads TGTGCCAGCAGGGGGACAAGGAGCTCCTACAATGAGCAGTTCTTC. Its protein is CASRGTRSSYNEQFF.

This clonotype appeared a few times. The rearrangement joins TRBV11-2 to TRBJ2-1; 10 bases line up with TRBD2. Germline values: CDR1 SGHAT, CDR2 FQNNGV. J gave up 8 bases and V 1 base, and 2 bases lay outside the gene matches. The CDR3 length is 14 residues. Written as DNA, the CDR3 is TGTGCCAGCAGCTTAGCTAGCGGGAGCTATGAGCAGTTCTTC. Its translation: CASSLASGSYEQFF.

This clonotype was observed at least ten times. One end of the junction varies from germline; a read error may be responsible. The rearrangement joins TRBV2 to TRBJ2-2, with a weak D call TRBD1 (6 bases). Looked up from germline, CDR1 is SNHLY and CDR2 is FYNNEI. The CDR3 is made up of 13 amino acids. The CDR3 bases are TGTGCCAGCAGGGAAGACAGGACCGGGGAGCTGTTTTTT. Translated: CASREDRTGELFF. Supplemented by reference TRBV2 and TRBJ2-2, the full variable domain reads EPEVTQTPSHQVTQMGQEVILRCVPISNHLYFYWYRQILGQKVEFLVSFYNNEISEKSEIFDDQFSVERPDGSNFTLKIRSTKLEDSAMYFCASREDRTGELFFGEGSRLTVL.

J is TRBJ1-2 and V is TRBV3-1; 8 bases map to TRBD1. This CDR3 contains 14 residues. Germline CDR1 is LGHDT and CDR2 is YNNKEL (reference sequence). Trimming took 3 bases from V and 4 from J; bases not matched to a gene: 4. This CDR3 reads CASSQSTGGYGYTF. CDR3 in DNA: TGTGCCAGCAGCCAGTCTACAGGGGGCTATGGCTACACCTTC.

This clonotype was counted only a few times. The rearrangement uses TRBV12-3 or TRBV12-4 and TRBJ1-5; weak D call: TRBD1 (6 bases). The V gene lost 2 bases and the J gene lost 1 base, with 15 bases spanning the gap. This CDR3 contains 17 residues. CDR3 coding DNA: TGTGCCAGCAGTTTACGCAACTTAGGGGGAAGCAATCAGCCCCAGCATTTT. Protein: CASSLRNLGGSNQPQHF.

Only a few counts were recorded for this clonotype. The chain couples TRBV12-5 to TRBJ2-7; no reliable D call. There are 13 residues in the CDR3. In germline, CDR1 is LGHNT, CDR2 FRNRAP. Trimming stripped 7 bases from V and 5 bases from J, with 15 bases between. This chain's CDR3 is CASALGYGDEQYF. CDR3 DNA: TGTGCTAGTGCCCTAGGGTATGGTGACGAGCAGTACTTC.

This rearrangement joins TRBV4-1 to TRBJ2-7; the D is unclear. This CDR3 has 16 amino acids. Germline lookup yields CDR1 MGHRA and CDR2 YSYEKL. V was clipped by 2 bases and J by 2 bases, with 16 bases between them. This CDR3 reads CASSQRSARATYEQYF. CDR3 DNA sequence: TGCGCCAGCAGCCAACGTTCCGCAAGGGCAACCTACGAGCAGTACTTC.

This clonotype was recorded a few times. The rearrangement uses TRBV2 and TRBJ2-1; no firm D call. In germline, CDR1 is SNHLY, CDR2 FYNNEI. V gave up 1 base and J gave up 0 bases, with 7 bases separating them. CDR3 length equals 15 residues. The CDR3 loop reads CASSEERNSYNEQFF. DNA for the CDR3: TGTGCCAGCAGTGAAGAACGAAACTCCTACAATGAGCAGTTCTTC.

This clonotype was counted only a few times. V gene TRBV7-3 combines with J gene TRBJ1-1, with D possibly TRBD1 on 5 matching bases. There are 14 residues in the CDR3. Trimming pared 2 bases from V and 5 bases from J, leaving 12 bases between. Germline CDR1 reads SGHTA; CDR2 reads FQGTGA. This CDR3 is CASSLERGNTEAFF. DNA for the CDR3: TGTGCCAGCAGCTTAGAGAGGGGCAATACTGAAGCTTTCTTT.

The chain links TRBV4-3 to TRBJ1-3; unclear D gene. Trimming removed 1 base from V and 4 bases from J, with 11 bases in between. There are 15 residues in the CDR3. Looked up from germline, CDR1 is LGHNA and CDR2 is YSLEER. The DNA of the CDR3 is TGCGCCAGCAGCCAAGTAGGCGGGCTCGGAAACACCATATATTTT. Amino acid sequence: CASSQVGGLGNTIYF.

V gene TRBV4-1 combines with J gene TRBJ2-1; D call uncertain. Germline V gene lookup returns CDR1 MGHRA and CDR2 YSYEKL. Trimming took off 0 bases at V and 6 bases at J, with 15 bases between the two ends. The CDR3 is 16 amino acids. The CDR3 reads CASSQDSLVYGNEQFF. CDR3 nucleotide sequence: TGCGCCAGCAGCCAAGATTCGCTAGTTTACGGCAATGAGCAGTTCTTC.

This clonotype showed up many times. The chain joins TRBV7-2 to TRBJ1-5; no clear D. The CDR3 runs 14 residues. Germline V gives CDR1 SGHTA, CDR2 FQGNSA. V shed 5 bases and J shed 0 bases, with 8 bases lying between them. The CDR3 DNA is TGTGCCAGCAGCCTGGACCTTAGCAATCAGCCCCAGCATTTT. Protein: CASSLDLSNQPQHF. Filled out from reference TRBV7-2 and TRBJ1-5, the complete variable domain reads GAGVSQSPSNKVTEKGKDVELRCDPISGHTALYWYRQSLGQGLEFLIYFQGNSAPDKSGLPSDRFSAERTGGSVSTLTIQRTQQEDSAVYLCASSLDLSNQPQHFGDGTRLSIL.

This clonotype showed up many times. This rearrangement joins TRBV4-3 to TRBJ2-7; D possibly matches TRBD1 or TRBD2 (7 bases each). The CDR3 totals 15 residues. V lost 1 base and J lost 4, with 14 bases in between. In germline, CDR1 is LGHNA, CDR2 YSLEER. The CDR3 spells CASSQASGTEYEQYF. In nucleotides, the CDR3 is TGCGCCAGCAGCCAAGCAAGCGGGACAGAATACGAGCAGTACTTC.

The CDR3 region is CASWGLDEQYF. The CDR3 DNA sequence: TGTGCCAGTTGGGGACTCGACGAGCAGTACTTC. The V and J genes are TRBV7-9 and TRBJ2-7; D possibly corresponds to TRBD2 (6 bases). This CDR3 region has 11 residues. Germline V gene data show CDR1 as SEHNR and CDR2 as FQNEAQ (reference sequence). The ends were cut back, 9 bases at V and 5 bases at J, with 11 bases in the middle.

This clonotype was detected ten times or more. This chain links TRBV7-2 with TRBJ2-1, with D hard to call. This CDR3 spans 15 amino acids. Germline CDR1 is SGHTA and CDR2 is FQGNSA. The V gene lost 1 base and the J gene lost 5 bases, with 12 bases spanning the gap. In DNA, the CDR3 is TGTGCCAGCAGCTTAGTTGGTTTGCTAGACAATGAGCAGTTCTTC. It specifies CASSLVGLLDNEQFF.

This clonotype was seen a handful of times. The chain is built from TRBV7-6 and TRBJ2-5, with 9 bases lining up with TRBD2. After removal of 5 bases from V and 7 bases from J, the junction contained 20 bases not matched to a gene. Per the germline V gene, CDR1 is SGHVS and CDR2 is FNYEAQ. The CDR3 length is 18 residues. The CDR3 here is CASSPGRLAGTSDRTQYF. The CDR3 DNA is TGTGCCAGCAGCCCAGGTCGGCTAGCGGGGACATCCGATAGGACCCAGTACTTC. Using reference TRBV7-6 and TRBJ2-5 for the parts outside the CDR3, the full variable domain is GAGVSQSPRYKVTKRGQDVALRCDPISGHVSLYWYRQALGQGPEFLTYFNYEAQQDKSGLPNDRFSAERPEGSISTLTIQRTEQRDSAMYRCASSPGRLAGTSDRTQYFGPGTRLLVL.

A few counts support this clonotype. The chain recombines TRBV28 with TRBJ2-1; the D is unclear. This CDR3 comprises 15 residues. CDR1 is MDHEN and CDR2 is SYDVKM in the germline V gene. The V end lost 5 bases, the J end lost 3 bases, and 14 bases lay between the germline ends. CDR3 sequence reads: CASSLKPTVYNEQFF. CDR3 nucleotide sequence: TGTGCCAGCAGTCTCAAACCGACGGTCTACAATGAGCAGTTCTTC. The full variable domain, its missing parts supplied by reference TRBV28 and TRBJ2-1, is DVKVTQSSRYLVKRTGEKVFLECVQDMDHENMFWYRQDPGLGLRLIYFSYDVKMKEKGDIPEGYSVSREKKERFSLILESASTNQTSMYLCASSLKPTVYNEQFFGPGTRLTVL.

The gene calls are TRBV5-1 and TRBJ1-5; D is perhaps TRBD1 (5 bases). The CDR3 length is 14 residues. V was pared by 0 bases and J by 11 bases, with 15 bases between. Germline V gene sequence: CDR1 SGHRS, CDR2 YFSETQ. This chain's CDR3 is CASSLAGQGETQHF. For the CDR3, the DNA is TGCGCCAGCAGCTTGGCGGGGCAAGGGGAAACCCAGCATTTT.

This clonotype was found many times. The J gene is TRBJ2-5, the V gene TRBV4-3; no reliable D call. The CDR3 covers 13 residues. V was clipped by 0 bases and J by 5 bases, with 7 bases between them. CDR1 LGHNA and CDR2 YSLEER come from the germline V gene. CDR3 protein: CASSQDISETQYF. CDR3 nucleotides: TGCGCCAGCAGCCAAGATATCTCGGAGACCCAGTACTTC.

This clonotype was recorded a few times. This chain joins TRBV28 and TRBJ2-1; TRBD2 matches at 10 bases. With 5 bases clipped from V and 7 bases from J, the junction kept 17 bases outside the gene matches. The CDR3 sequence is 18 residues long. Germline assignment: CDR1 MDHEN and CDR2 SYDVKM. CDR3 amino acids: CASSNSASGLAGANEQFF. In DNA form, the CDR3 reads TGTGCCAGCAGTAACTCGGCATCGGGGCTAGCGGGAGCTAATGAGCAGTTCTTC.

The V call is TRBV7-2, the J call TRBJ2-5, with TRBD1 identical over 8 bases. V shed 5 bases and J 4 bases; nucleotides not matched to a gene: 9. The CDR3 length is 15 residues. CDR1 and CDR2 from the germline V gene are SGHTA and FQGNSA. The CDR3 region has the DNA TGTGCCAGCAGCCCCGACAGGGGACGGCGAGAGACCCAGTACTTC. Protein product: CASSPDRGRRETQYF.

This clonotype turned up a few times. The chain recombines TRBV28 with TRBJ2-3, with no clear D. Germline V gene data show CDR1 as MDHEN and CDR2 as SYDVKM. The CDR3 has 13 residues. Trimming shortened V by 6 bases and J by 6 bases, and 13 bases separated the two germline ends. The CDR3 protein is CASRAGGGDTQYF. The CDR3 bases are TGTGCCAGCAGGGCCGGTGGTGGGGATACGCAGTATTTT.

This clonotype has just a few counts. The J gene is TRBJ1-4, the V gene TRBV6-4; D not resolved. Trimming cost V 8 bases and J 3 bases, with 13 bases left between them. This CDR3 region has 14 residues. CDR1 MRHNA and CDR2 SNTAGT come from the germline V gene. In DNA form, the CDR3 reads TGTGCCAGCGCCATCACATTTGCTAATGAAAAACTGTTTTTT. Protein: CASAITFANEKLFF.

This clonotype was detected many times. The CDR3 here is CASRKGMTDTQYF. The CDR3 DNA follows: TGCGCCAGCAGGAAGGGAATGACAGATACGCAGTATTTT. The chain combines TRBV5-1 with TRBJ2-3; D remains unclear. The ends were cut back, 5 bases at V and 3 bases at J, with 10 bases in the middle. The CDR3 totals 13 residues. Germline V gene sequence: CDR1 SGHRS, CDR2 YFSETQ. Drawing the rest from reference TRBV5-1 and TRBJ2-3, the complete variable domain is KAGVTQTPRYLIKTRGQQVTLSCSPISGHRSVSWYQQTPGQGLQFLFEYFSETQRNKGNFPGRFSGRQFSNSRSEMNVSTLELGDSALYLCASRKGMTDTQYFGPGTRLTVL.

This clonotype occurred many times. The chain uses TRBV7-2 and TRBJ2-1, with a possible D match to TRBD2 (6 bases). The V end lost 7 bases, the J end lost 8 bases, and 21 bases lay between the germline ends. Germline V lookup: CDR1 SGHTA, CDR2 FQGNSA. This CDR3 spans 15 amino acids. The CDR3: CASTPGQTGVHEQFF. CDR3 in DNA: TGTGCCAGCACCCCCGGGCAGACGGGGGTTCATGAGCAGTTCTTC.

This clonotype occurred a few times. V is TRBV19 and J is TRBJ2-1; 8 nucleotides line up with TRBD2. J gave up 6 bases and V 6 bases, and 10 bases lay outside the gene matches. The CDR3 is made up of 15 amino acids. CDR1 and CDR2 (germline): LNHDA, SQIVND (reference sequence). The CDR3 here is CASSRTGSGGNEQFF. CDR3 DNA: TGTGCCAGTAGCAGAACAGGGAGCGGGGGCAATGAGCAGTTCTTC.

There are a few counts of this clonotype. The CDR3 DNA is TGTGCCACCGGGGACAGCAACACCGGGGAGCTGTTTTTT. It encodes CATGDSNTGELFF. The chain uses TRBV24-1 and TRBJ2-2, with 7 bases aligning to TRBD1. CDR1 KGHDR and CDR2 SFDVKD come from the germline V gene. The CDR3 has 13 residues. V shed 9 bases and J 2 bases; nucleotides not matched to a gene: 2.

This clonotype was seen repeatedly, ten times or more. This chain uses TRBV10-3 with TRBJ1-5, with D perhaps TRBD1 (5 bases). This CDR3 has 15 residues. Germline lookup yields CDR1 ENHRY and CDR2 SYGVKD. The V gene lost 6 bases and the J gene lost 0 bases, with 12 bases spanning the gap. The CDR3 region is CAISETDNSNQPQHF. CDR3 nucleotides: TGTGCCATCAGCGAGACAGATAATAGCAATCAGCCCCAGCATTTT.